This T cell receptor (beta chain) was captured by sequencing in a study of cytomegalovirus exposure and HLA in healthy donors. About the research overall: Earlier results showed approximately 110 million unique TCR beta sequences derived from roughly 180 million T cells.

Primers for the PCR totalled 60 Vbeta and 13 Jbeta. The method was immunoSEQ multiplex PCR; TCRdb's version includes in-frame clones alone and lacks a portion of them. Counted here are some 200,000 clones, over 75% occurring once; the ten biggest clones make up approximately 6.3%. For this clone: Its antigen is currently unknown.

The CDR3 covers 15 residues. The V segment lost 3 bases and the J segment 4 bases; nucleotides outside the gene matches: 11. Looked up from germline, CDR1 is GTSNPN and CDR2 is SVGIG (reference sequence). Overall study findings and caveats: Earlier findings revealed that most TCR beta V segments proved productive either about 90% or about 30% of the time.

This clonotype originated in a man aged 35-49 years in good health and CMV-seropositive. This chain links TRBV30 with TRBJ1-1, with 7 positions matching TRBD1. The sample consisted of PBMCs. In DNA form, the CDR3 reads TGTGCCTGGAGCGGTATCAGGGGGGCAATCACTGAAGCTTTCTTT. This translates into CAWSGIRGAITEAFF. The full variable domain, in which reference TRBV30 and TRBJ1-1 provide the parts outside the CDR3, is SQTIHQWPATLVQPVGSPLSLECTVEGTSNPNLYWYRQAAGRGLQLLFYSVGIGQISSEVPQNLSASRPQDRQFILSSKKLLLSDSGFYLCAWSGIRGAITEAFFGQGTRLTVV.